The clone carrying this T cell receptor beta chain has more than one count but fewer than ten. Antigen: not known. This sample stems from a study of early T cells in non-severe SARS-CoV-2 infection. Background on the study: It was bulk RNA from unsorted whole blood that was sequenced, and the chains were unpaired. Overall study results and limits: Comparison of clonotypes with VDJdb favored anti-spike CD8 responses while missing private and CD4 specificities.

The CDR3 has 15 amino acids. Looked up from germline, CDR1 is SGHRS and CDR2 is YFSETQ. Germline trimming cut 0 bases from V and 7 bases from J; bases unmatched to any gene: 2. Researchers tagged individual cDNA molecules with unique molecular identifiers. Each CDR3 protein is one row after TCRdb ran MiXCR on the 5' RACE reads. The table records 75,000 to 100,000 distinct CDR3 sequences, under 15% of them present only once. V gene TRBV5-1 combines with J gene TRBJ1-4; 11 bases map to TRBD1. Sequencing was performed on whole blood. The origin of this receptor is an adult who was a healthcare worker with PCR-confirmed SARS-CoV-2 infection or an uninfected control (not recorded which). In DNA, the CDR3 is TGCGCCAGCAGCTTGGAAGGGACAGGGGGTGAAAAACTGTTTTTT. Protein product: CASSLEGTGGEKLFF.